The sequence of this T cell receptor beta chain was determined in a study of CD8+CD57+ T cells in acquired aplastic anemia. Whole-study context: Each DNA sample taken from sorted CD4+ and CD8+ cells came to about 3.2 ug on average. Mean read depth for CD4+ cells from healthy donors was about 9.9 million.

The template used for profiling TCR beta VDJ and CDR3 was genomic DNA. One entry per CDR3 protein, called by TCRdb with MiXCR from the reads. The data hold 400,000 to 500,000 distinct CDR3 sequences, with under 80% observed a single time. Only one count was recorded for this clonotype. Its antigen remains unknown. Germline lookup yields CDR1 MNHNS and CDR2 SASEGT. The CDR3 runs 15 residues. The junction had 5 bases not matched to a gene; V was cut back by 6 bases and J by 0 bases. Study observations and caveats: Between the patient and control groups, CD8+ Simpson's diversity did not differ significantly. There were some 27 CD8+ CDR3 sequences that occurred in both patients and controls.

V usage is TRBV6-1 and J usage is TRBJ2-1, with 7 bases fitting TRBD1. Specimen: sorted CD4+, CD8+, or CD8+CD57+ T cells (not recorded which) from PBMCs. The receptor was derived from a human donor in good health, serving as a control. The CDR3: CASRQTGRSYNEQFF. CDR3 in DNA: TGTGCCAGCAGACAGACAGGGCGCTCCTACAATGAGCAGTTCTTC.